Shown below are 18 T cell receptor beta chains from a single sample sequenced in a study of T-cell memory formation after mild COVID-19. TCRdb reprocessed the 5' RACE reads with MiXCR, giving one entry per CDR3 protein. The sample includes under 110,000 distinct CDR3 sequences, about 18% of them seen just once. The sample consisted of PBMCs or a T cell subset sorted from them (not recorded which). These TCRs come from an adult woman who had mild COVID-19 (a few samples of this study predate the infection). Cell type and time point are not known.

This clonotype was picked up a small number of times. The chain's CDR3 is CASSLFSTDTQYF. The CDR3 nucleotides are TGTGCCAGCAGCTTATTCTCCACAGATACGCAGTATTTT. This chain uses TRBV13 with TRBJ2-3; D not resolved. Trimming removed 2 bases from V and 2 bases from J, with 5 bases in between. Germline-derived CDR1 and CDR2 are PRHDT and FYEKMQ (reference sequence). The CDR3 is made up of 13 amino acids.

This rearrangement joins TRBV6-2 or TRBV6-3 to TRBJ2-5, with 9 bases fitting TRBD2. V trimming: 7 bases; J trimming: 1 base; junction bases outside the gene matches: 10. The CDR3 extends over 16 amino acids. Germline V gives CDR1 MNHEY, CDR2 SVGEGT. This CDR3 is CASITGGGAFQETQYF. Written as DNA, the CDR3 is TGTGCCAGCATTACGGGCGGGGGGGCCTTCCAAGAGACCCAGTACTTC.

Concerning this clonotype itself: Mismatch with germline at one junction end may stem from a read error. The chain links TRBV5-6 to TRBJ2-7; weak D call: TRBD1 (6 bases). In germline, CDR1 is SGHDT, CDR2 YYEEEE. This CDR3 region has 13 residues. The chain's CDR3 is CASTLTGSYEQYF. In DNA, the CDR3 is TGTGCCAGCACCTTGACAGGTTCCTACGAGCAGTACTTC. The full variable domain, completed using reference TRBV5-6 and TRBJ2-7, is DAGVTQSPTHLIKTRGQQVTLRCSPKSGHDTVSWYQQALGQGPQFIFQYYEEEERQRGNFPDRFSGHQFPNYSSELNVNALLLGDSALYLCASTLTGSYEQYFGPGTRLTVT.

There are a few counts of this clonotype. The chain recombines TRBV6-5 with TRBJ1-1; possible D gene TRBD1, 5 bases. This CDR3 comprises 18 residues. Germline values: CDR1 MNHEY, CDR2 SVGAGI. Trimming took off 2 bases at V and 6 bases at J, with 25 bases between the two ends. This CDR3 reads CASSYLEPGQGGDAEAFF. Written as DNA, the CDR3 is TGTGCCAGCAGTTACCTCGAGCCAGGGCAGGGAGGGGACGCTGAAGCTTTCTTT.

This clonotype showed up just a few times. The CDR3 nucleotides are TGCAGCGTATGCCGTACAGGGGCATGGGAGCAGTACTTC. The encoded protein is CSVCRTGAWEQYF. V is TRBV29-1 and J is TRBJ2-7; 7 bases match TRBD1. Germline V gene data show CDR1 as SQVTM and CDR2 as ANQGSEA. V shed 6 bases, J shed 7 bases, and the junction held 12 bases outside the gene matches. The CDR3 extends over 13 amino acids.

The chain employs TRBV3-1 and TRBJ2-3; D remains unclear. The CDR3 consists of 15 residues. Trimming removed 1 base at V and 2 bases at J, with 10 bases between. CDR1 LGHDT and CDR2 YNNKEL come from the germline V gene (reference sequence). The CDR3 nucleotides are TGTGCCAGCAGCCAAGGATATGGCCCCACAGATACGCAGTATTTT. Amino acid sequence: CASSQGYGPTDTQYF.

This clonotype was seen only a few times. V usage is TRBV2 and J usage is TRBJ1-2, with D possibly matching TRBD1 (6 bases). The V and J ends lost 11 bases and 1 base respectively, with 20 bases between them. The germline CDR1 and CDR2 sequences are SNHLY and FYNNEI. This CDR3 comprises 15 residues. The CDR3 spells CAGFPPPDSNYGYTF. DNA for the CDR3: TGTGCCGGATTTCCCCCCCCGGACAGTAACTATGGCTACACCTTC.

The CDR3 region is CSVAGPEGQPQHF. The CDR3 coding sequence is TGCAGCGTTGCTGGGCCGGAAGGTCAGCCCCAGCATTTT. This chain uses TRBV29-1 with TRBJ1-5; no clear D. V lost 4 bases and J lost 6, with 13 bases in between. The length of the CDR3 is 13 residues. The germline V gene encodes CDR1 SQVTM and CDR2 ANQGSEA. The complete variable domain, with remaining parts taken from reference TRBV29-1 and TRBJ1-5, reads SAVISQKPSRDICQRGTSLTIQCQVDSQVTMMFWYRQQPGQSLTLIATANQGSEATYESGFVIDKFPISRPNLTFSTLTVSNMSPEDSSIYLCSVAGPEGQPQHFGDGTRLSIL.

The chain employs TRBV24-1 and TRBJ2-5; D gene ambiguous. The ends were cut back, 6 bases at V and 2 bases at J, with 9 bases in the middle. Germline CDR1 reads KGHDR; CDR2 reads SFDVKD. The CDR3 has 13 amino acids. CDR3: CATSRSLQETQYF. CDR3 nucleotides: TGTGCCACCAGTAGGAGTCTTCAAGAGACCCAGTACTTC.

This clonotype showed up just a few times. The chain joins TRBV6-5 to TRBJ1-1, with D possibly TRBD1 on 5 matching bases. From germline, CDR1 is MNHEY and CDR2 SVGAGI. This CDR3 has 13 amino acids. V dropped 8 bases and J dropped 4 bases, with 14 bases sitting between them. CDR3 region: CASASGQSTEAFF. CDR3 nucleotides: TGTGCCAGCGCGTCGGGGCAATCCACTGAAGCTTTCTTT.

The chain carries TRBV27 and TRBJ1-5; D unresolved. The CDR3 contains 14 residues. Trimming removed 3 bases from V and 0 bases from J, with 6 bases in between. Per germline, CDR1 MNHEY and CDR2 SMNVEV (reference sequence). CDR3 sequence reads: CASSFGYSNQPQHF. The CDR3 bases are TGTGCCAGCAGTTTCGGGTATAGCAATCAGCCCCAGCATTTT.

Many counts were recorded for this clonotype. The chain carries TRBV7-2 and TRBJ2-2; D is ambiguous. The ends were cut back, 0 bases at V and 0 bases at J, with 2 bases in the middle. This CDR3 region has 14 residues. The V gene's germline CDR1 is SGHTA and CDR2 FQGNSA. CDR3 bases: TGTGCCAGCAGCTTAGCCACGAACACCGGGGAGCTGTTTTTT. This encodes CASSLATNTGELFF.

The chain couples TRBV12-3 or TRBV12-4 to TRBJ2-3; 8 nucleotides match TRBD2. This CDR3 is built from 17 residues. V was clipped by 6 bases and J by 0 bases; unmatched bases: 11. The DNA of the CDR3 is TGTGCCAGCAGCTCATCGGCGGGGGGCTATAGCACAGATACGCAGTATTTT. It codes for CASSSSAGGYSTDTQYF.

This chain joins TRBV6-1 and TRBJ2-3; TRBD2 aligns across 14 bases. This CDR3 is built from 15 residues. Looked up from germline, CDR1 is MNHNS and CDR2 is SASEGT. Trimming cost V 4 bases and J 5 bases; bases outside gene matches: 2. CDR3 sequence: CASSGLAGGQDTQYF. CDR3 DNA sequence: TGTGCCAGCAGTGGACTAGCGGGGGGGCAAGATACGCAGTATTTT.

The CDR3 here is CATSERGASTEAFF. As DNA, the CDR3 is TGTGCCACCAGTGAACGGGGGGCGAGCACTGAAGCTTTCTTT. The rearrangement joins TRBV24-1 to TRBJ1-1; D may be TRBD1 (6 bases). The V gene's germline CDR1 is KGHDR and CDR2 SFDVKD. V lost 4 bases to trimming and J lost 4 bases, with 12 bases between them. The CDR3 length is 14 residues.

The rearrangement joins TRBV6-2 or TRBV6-3 to TRBJ2-3; 9 nucleotides agree with TRBD1. Germline CDR1 is MNHEY and CDR2 is SVGEGT. The trim removed 2 bases at V and 3 bases at J, leaving 3 bases unmatched. The CDR3 sequence is 15 residues long. DNA of the CDR3: TGTGCCAGCAGTTACGGGGACAGGGTAACAGATACGCAGTATTTT. Amino acid sequence: CASSYGDRVTDTQYF.

This chain connects TRBV6-4 to TRBJ1-1; D remains ambiguous. Between the trimmed V and J ends, which lost 5 bases and 0 bases, there was a span of 7 bases. Germline V lookup: CDR1 MRHNA, CDR2 SNTAGT. The CDR3 has 13 residues. DNA of the CDR3: TGTGCCAGCAGTTACCAGGTGAACACTGAAGCTTTCTTT. This encodes CASSYQVNTEAFF.

The chain carries TRBV5-6 and TRBJ2-7; the match to TRBD1 covers 11 bases. The germline CDR1 and CDR2 sequences are SGHDT and YYEEEE. The V gene end was trimmed by 4 bases and the J gene end by 7 bases; junction bases not matched to a gene: 7. This CDR3 has 14 residues. CDR3 sequence reads: CASSAGQGAREQYF. CDR3 nucleotides: TGTGCCAGCAGCGCAGGACAGGGGGCGAGGGAGCAGTACTTC.